This TCR beta chain was sequenced for a study of blood T cell repertoires in COVID-19 (dated by TCRdb to the early 2020s). Turning to the overall study: The collaborator samples originated in the United States, Italy and Spain and spanned the acute and convalescent phases of COVID-19. The prospective study material was composed of cDNA or gDNA derived from T cells, B-cell-depleted T cells, or PBMCs. Subjects who had been exposed to COVID-19, were actively infected with it, or had recovered from it provided the deeply sampled blood TCRbeta repertoires that made up the dataset. The repertoires were released in a freely available public database meant as a resource for research on the immune response to SARS-CoV-2. The samples were drawn from the first 160 participants of the ongoing ImmuneRACE study and from under 1,500 subjects provided by 6 global collaborators. The sample metadata nearly always contained a de-identified subject ID, COVID-19 status, age in years and sex. Where available, HLA class I and class II types were taken from metadata supplied by the sample provider and were not determined by assay-based typing. General conclusions and limits of the study: The quantity of clinical and demographic metadata differed by source and by participant and was supplied without curation.

The immunoSEQ Assay, a bias-controlled multiplex PCR, was used to amplify TCRbeta CDR3 regions from genomic DNA. The original methods were these. Within the assay, amplification of reference gene primers was used to estimate how many nucleated cells each sample contained. Sequence reads were collapsed and filtered to measure the absolute abundance of every unique TCRbeta CDR3 rearrangement. For each sample, productive Simpson clonality was calculated by taking the square root of Simpson's diversity index across productive rearrangements. What TCRdb holds here is the immuneACCESS table cut down to in-frame rearrangements. Part of the clones is not present; checked against another copy, under half of the missing clones reflect an unresolved V gene, and the others are unexplained. The V and J calls and clone size come from that table; D and trimming were worked out from the DNA. The sample records approximately 230,000 clones, about nine tenths of which are singletons. The ten top clones hold about 6.3% of the sample.

This clone came up once. The antigen this receptor binds is unknown. There are no base qualities to consult, and no much larger clone falls within one base. Participants in the prospective study were enrolled through a virtual design, were aged roughly 18 to 100 years, and lived in 24 United States geographic areas. In the prospective study, participants were assigned to cohorts based on the clinical history participants reported in a screening survey and a study questionnaire. Mobile phlebotomists in the prospective study collected whole blood, serum and a nasopharyngeal or oropharyngeal swab from every participant. Additional blood draws and questionnaires over a 2-month period could optionally be provided by prospective study participants. Blood samples from the prospective study were shipped frozen or at room temperature prior to DNA extraction. The junction carries 19 bases between V and J, which are trimmed by 7 bases and 1 base respectively. Per the germline V gene (reference sequence), MNHEY is the CDR1 and SMNVEV is the CDR2. The CDR3 contains 16 residues, cysteine and phenylalanine counted. Solely the CDR3 DNA is kept, with 48 bases framed from the first base.

Sequencing was performed on PBMCs or T cells enriched from blood (not recorded which). Rearrangement joined TRBV27 to TRBJ1-1, with no D gene named confidently. The source of this sequence is a woman in her twenties or thirties with acute COVID-19. The DNA sequence is as follows: TGTGCCAGCATCCAGTCGGGATCCTATCCGAACACTGAAGCTTTCTTT. It is translated as CASIQSGSYPNTEAFF.